Below are 17 T cell receptor beta chains sequenced from a single sample in a study of T cell responses to AZD1222 COVID-19 vaccine. Method: immunoSEQ multiplex PCR; TCRdb's copy keeps in-frame clones and lacks some. Of around 180,000 clones listed, almost 95% are singletons. The sample here was peripheral blood, taken on day 0 of AZD1222 vaccination. The receptors shown here come from an adult in good health.

The rearrangement links TRBV7-9 to TRBJ2-3, with 9 bases matching TRBD1. This CDR3 is built from 15 residues. Looked up from germline, CDR1 is SEHNR and CDR2 is FQNEAQ (reference sequence). Trimming cost V 4 bases and J 6 bases; bases outside gene matches: 8. CDR3 coding DNA: TGTGCCAGCAGCTCTGGACAGGGGAGGATGGATACGCAGTATTTT. This translates into CASSSGQGRMDTQYF. Together with reference TRBV7-9 and TRBJ2-3, the CDR3 gives the full variable domain: DTGVSQNPRHKITKRGQNVTFRCDPISEHNRLYWYRQTLGQGPEFLTYFQNEAQLEKSRLLSDRFSAERPKGSFSTLEIQRTEQGDSAMYLCASSSGQGRMDTQYFGPGTRLTVL.

The chain links TRBV5-6 to TRBJ1-1; 7 positions match TRBD1. The CDR3 spans 15 residues. Germline CDR1 reads SGHDT; CDR2 reads YYEEEE. The trim removed 5 bases at V and 1 base at J, leaving 8 bases unmatched. For the CDR3, the DNA is TGTGCCAGCAGACCCTTGACAGGGTGGAACACTGAAGCTTTCTTT. Protein product: CASRPLTGWNTEAFF.

The chain carries TRBV28 and TRBJ2-1; D is possibly TRBD1 (6 bases). The germline V and J ends were trimmed by 6 bases and 7 bases, with 13 bases remaining between them. CDR3 size: 13 residues. The germline gives CDR1 MDHEN, CDR2 SYDVKM. The CDR3 DNA sequence: TGTGCCAGCAGGCGGACAGCGATGAATGAGCAGTTCTTC. As protein: CASRRTAMNEQFF.

This clone was found once. The chain uses TRBV4-3 and TRBJ2-5, with a possible D match to TRBD1 (6 bases). There are 15 residues in the CDR3. Germline-derived CDR1 and CDR2 are LGHNA and YSLEER. Trimming took 0 bases from V and 4 from J, leaving 12 bases between them. The CDR3 nucleotides are TGCGCCAGCAGCCAAGATGGGGCAGGGGCAGAGACCCAGTACTTC. It translates to CASSQDGAGAETQYF.

CDR3 DNA sequence: TGTGCCAGCAGTGAATCGGGGGGACGCAATCAGCCCCAGCATTTT. Translated: CASSESGGRNQPQHF. J is TRBJ1-5 and V is TRBV2, with a tentative D call TRBD1 (5 bases). This CDR3 has 15 amino acids. Germline V gives CDR1 SNHLY, CDR2 FYNNEI. The V end was cut by 2 bases, the J end by 2 bases, with 10 bases between.

The J gene is TRBJ2-6, the V gene TRBV2; 7 bases match TRBD1. The CDR3 is made up of 15 amino acids. Germline loops: CDR1 SNHLY, CDR2 FYNNEI. V was clipped by 9 bases and J by 0 bases; unmatched bases: 5. CDR3 sequence (DNA): TGTGCCAGTAGGGACAGCCTCTCTGGGGCCAACGTCCTGACTTTC. Protein: CASRDSLSGANVLTF. The full variable domain, rest sourced from reference TRBV2 and TRBJ2-6, is EPEVTQTPSHQVTQMGQEVILRCVPISNHLYFYWYRQILGQKVEFLVSFYNNEISEKSEIFDDQFSVERPDGSNFTLKIRSTKLEDSAMYFCASRDSLSGANVLTFGAGSRLTVL.

The chain uses TRBV21-1 and TRBJ2-3; the D call in the table, TRBD2, was not verified against the DNA. TRBV21-1 is a listed pseudogene. The length of the CDR3 is 15 residues. CDR3: CASSKGSSSLDTQYF. The CDR3 DNA follows: TGTGCCAGCAGCAAAGGGAGTAGCTCGTTGGATACGCAGTATTTT.

Points on this clone: The sample contains more than one DNA sequence encoding this CDR3. The CDR3 DNA is TGTGCCAGTAGTTCCGGGACCCAAGAGACCCAGTACTTC. Translation: CASSSGTQETQYF. The chain uses TRBV19 and TRBJ2-5; D might be TRBD1 or TRBD2, each matching 5 bases. Trimming removed 5 bases from V and 1 base from J, with 8 bases in between. The CDR3 contains 13 residues. CDR1 is LNHDA, CDR2 SQIVND, per germline (reference sequence).

The chain carries TRBV19 and TRBJ1-5; 7 positions match TRBD1. In germline, CDR1 is LNHDA, CDR2 SQIVND (reference sequence). The CDR3 is made up of 15 amino acids. The V segment lost 5 bases and the J segment 1 base; nucleotides outside the gene matches: 5. This CDR3 reads CASSGGGGSNQPQHF. The CDR3 DNA is TGTGCCAGTAGTGGCGGAGGGGGCAGCAATCAGCCCCAGCATTTT.

The rearrangement joins TRBV2 to TRBJ2-1, with 13 bases matching TRBD2. In germline, CDR1 is SNHLY, CDR2 FYNNEI. V lost 6 bases and J lost 4; bases outside the gene matches: 3. CDR3 size: 15 residues. The CDR3, as DNA: TGTGCCAGCAGCCTGGGACTAGCGGGATACAATGAGCAGTTCTTC. As protein: CASSLGLAGYNEQFF.

This chain links TRBV28 with TRBJ1-2, with D tentatively TRBD1 (5 bases). The CDR3 runs 15 residues. The V end was cut by 7 bases, the J end by 1 base, with 16 bases between. Germline V lookup: CDR1 MDHEN, CDR2 SYDVKM. The CDR3 sequence: CASTPAGGDNYGYTF. CDR3 DNA sequence: TGTGCCAGCACCCCAGCCGGGGGGGATAACTATGGCTACACCTTC.

This chain links TRBV4-1 with TRBJ2-7; D is unclear. This CDR3 is built from 12 residues. The germline V and J ends were trimmed by 0 bases and 7 bases, with 7 bases remaining between them. The germline V gene encodes CDR1 MGHRA and CDR2 YSYEKL. This CDR3 is CASSQDGIEQYF. CDR3 DNA sequence: TGCGCCAGCAGCCAAGATGGTATAGAGCAGTACTTC.

The V and J genes are TRBV5-1 and TRBJ2-3; 10 bases align to TRBD1. With V trimmed by 6 bases and J by 5 bases, 12 bases remained unmatched. From germline, CDR1 is SGHRS and CDR2 YFSETQ. This CDR3 comprises 16 residues. CDR3 nucleotide sequence: TGCGCCAGCACCAGGACAGGGGGGGTTGCACAAGATACGCAGTATTTT. This translates into CASTRTGGVAQDTQYF.

The chain couples TRBV7-3 to TRBJ1-3; the D gene is possibly TRBD1 (5 bases). The V and J ends lost 5 bases and 0 bases respectively, with 11 bases between them. The CDR3 runs 15 residues. CDR1 is SGHTA and CDR2 is FQGTGA in the germline V gene. The CDR3 spells CASSRDGSSGNTIYF. The CDR3 coding sequence is TGTGCCAGCAGCCGGGACGGCAGCTCTGGAAACACCATATATTTT.

This sequence joins TRBV5-1 and TRBJ2-3, with 7 positions matching TRBD2. CDR3 length equals 13 residues. Germline V gene lookup returns CDR1 SGHRS and CDR2 YFSETQ. Unmatched junction bases numbered 3, after V lost 7 bases and J lost 1 base. Here the CDR3 reads CASCAGGTDTQYF. CDR3 DNA: TGCGCCAGCTGTGCGGGGGGCACAGATACGCAGTATTTT.

The chain uses TRBV14 and TRBJ1-1, with 8 bases that match TRBD1. The length of the CDR3 is 15 residues. Germline assignment: CDR1 SGHDN and CDR2 FVKESK. The junction had 4 bases not matched to a gene; V was cut back by 4 bases and J by 0 bases. The CDR3 DNA follows: TGTGCCAGCAGCCCGTACAGGGGGTTGAACACTGAAGCTTTCTTT. Protein sequence: CASSPYRGLNTEAFF.

The chain uses TRBV5-1 and TRBJ2-1; 8 bases are shared with TRBD2. This CDR3 has 14 amino acids. Germline V lookup: CDR1 SGHRS, CDR2 YFSETQ. The V and J ends lost 4 bases and 9 bases, in that order; junction bases with no gene match: 9. This CDR3 is CASSGGLAYAEQFF. The CDR3 coding sequence is TGCGCCAGCAGCGGCGGACTAGCTTACGCTGAGCAGTTCTTC.